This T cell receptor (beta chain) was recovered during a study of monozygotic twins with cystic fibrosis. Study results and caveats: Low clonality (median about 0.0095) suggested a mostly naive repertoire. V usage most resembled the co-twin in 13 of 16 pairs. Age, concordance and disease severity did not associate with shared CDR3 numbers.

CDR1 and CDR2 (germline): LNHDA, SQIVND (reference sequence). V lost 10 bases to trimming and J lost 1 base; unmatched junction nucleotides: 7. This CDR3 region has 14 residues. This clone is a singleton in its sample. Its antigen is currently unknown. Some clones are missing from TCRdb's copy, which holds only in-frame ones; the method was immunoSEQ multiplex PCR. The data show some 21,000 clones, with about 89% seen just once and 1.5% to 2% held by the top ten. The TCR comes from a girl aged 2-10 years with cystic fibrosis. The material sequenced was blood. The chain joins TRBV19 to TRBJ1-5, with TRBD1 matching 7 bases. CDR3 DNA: TGTGCCACGGAGACAGGGAGCAGCAATCAGCCCCAGCATTTT. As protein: CATETGSSNQPQHF.